This T cell receptor (beta chain) is from a study of monozygotic twins with inflammatory bowel disease (dated 2019 in TCRdb). Background on the whole study: The full study comprised some 30 monozygotic twin pairs: nine German pairs (four IBD-concordant, five IBD-discordant) and 19 IBD-discordant Danish pairs. Within discordant pairs, disease-associated traits were sought mainly by comparing IBD patients with their genetically identical healthy co-twins. Each individual had, on average, about 151 000 unique TCRalpha sequences and 181 000 unique TCRbeta sequences available for analysis.

An approximately 2.6 ml peripheral blood sample was drawn into PAXgene tubes per donor and stored at -80°C. Total RNA was isolated from whole blood with the PAXgene blood miRNA kit on an automated QIAcube, without T cell sorting. Deep TCRalpha and TCRbeta repertoire profiling with unique molecular barcoding was performed on peripheral blood of monozygotic twin pairs concordant or discordant for inflammatory bowel disease. Smoking habits were recorded for all twin pairs, and each individual was classified as a current, former or never smoker. The library was made by 5' RACE. Each TCR library was prepared from around 3,400 ng of total RNA. cDNA was synthesized with SMARTScribe reverse transcriptase in eight separate reactions per sample. During cDNA synthesis, unique molecular identifiers containing a 6-nucleotide sample barcode were introduced by template switching. TCRalpha and TCRbeta cDNA was amplified by two nested PCRs of approximately 17 and 9 cycles, with bead purification after each PCR. Before amplification, the cDNA was treated with uracil DNA-glycosylase and purified using the QIAquick PCR purification kit. The second PCR added Illumina TruSeq-compatible adapters along with sample-specific barcodes. TapeStation and Qubit were used to check library quality and concentration, and 4 to 6.5 ng of each library went into the pool. Sequencing of the pooled libraries was done on an Illumina HiSeq2500 single-index Rapid Run using custom sequencing primers and 2 x 100 bp reads. Under the source paper's analysis protocol: UMI-based consensus assembly with MiGEC version 1.2.6 was used to correct PCR and sequencing errors. MiXCR version 2.1.1 handled V(D)J alignment, clonotype assembly and CDR3 extraction. Gene usage, clonotype sharing and MAIT/NKT TCR abundance were normalised by analysing the top 1000, 10 000 and 20 000 clonotypes per sample. After downsampling to 27 000 UMIs, diversity was calculated as the inverse Simpson index using the vegan R package. Paired Mann-Whitney U tests on discordant twin pairs were used, with Benjamini-Hochberg multiple-testing correction. Reprocessed by TCRdb, the reads give a single entry per CDR3 protein sequence, without DNA. The V and J calls shown here were made by TCRdb, not taken from the authors' results. The sample table gives about 330,000 distinct CDR3 sequences. The ten top clones hold under 2.5% of the sample.

The research as a whole found: Compared with healthy twins, IBD patients had fewer clonotypes in common with other individuals, a difference most pronounced in patients showing signs of disease activity. Different T cell subtypes could not be distinguished in the analysis. TCRbeta repertoire diversity, by inverse Simpson index, was decreased in IBD patients compared with their healthy co-twins. Background noise and inter-individual variability may have been introduced into the repertoires by the differing immunosuppressive treatments among patients. The results gave no support for a single strong signal or clonotype linked to IBD. Repertoire similarity did not differ between concordant and discordant twins, which could be due to limited statistical power.

On this clonotype itself: Its antigen target is currently unknown.

Via the germline V gene, CDR1 is SGHRS and CDR2 YFSETQ. Its CDR3 holds 15 amino acids, cysteine through phenylalanine. DNA is not recorded here. This TCR was sampled from a human donor with ulcerative colitis or Crohn's disease, or a healthy co-twin of an affected twin (not recorded which). In this chain, TRBV5-1 is recombined with TRBJ2-5; TCRdb's D call of TRBD2 is untestable without DNA. Sequencing was done on a sample of blood. For the CDR3, the sequence is CASSSTSGIQETQYF.